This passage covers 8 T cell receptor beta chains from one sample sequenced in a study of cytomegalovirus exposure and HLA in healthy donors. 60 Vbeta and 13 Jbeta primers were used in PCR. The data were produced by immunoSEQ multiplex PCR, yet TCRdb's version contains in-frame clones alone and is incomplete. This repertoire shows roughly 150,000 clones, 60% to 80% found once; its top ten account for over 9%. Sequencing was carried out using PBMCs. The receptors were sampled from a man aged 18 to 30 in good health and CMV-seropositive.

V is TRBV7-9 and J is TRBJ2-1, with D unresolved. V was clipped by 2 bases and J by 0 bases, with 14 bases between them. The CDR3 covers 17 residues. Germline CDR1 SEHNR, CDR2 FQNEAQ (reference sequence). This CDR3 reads CASSLKSSDSSYNEQFF. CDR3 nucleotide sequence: TGTGCCAGCAGCTTAAAGTCCAGCGATAGCTCCTACAATGAGCAGTTCTTC. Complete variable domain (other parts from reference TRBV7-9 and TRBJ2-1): DTGVSQNPRHKITKRGQNVTFRCDPISEHNRLYWYRQTLGQGPEFLTYFQNEAQLEKSRLLSDRFSAERPKGSFSTLEIQRTEQGDSAMYLCASSLKSSDSSYNEQFFGPGTRLTVL.

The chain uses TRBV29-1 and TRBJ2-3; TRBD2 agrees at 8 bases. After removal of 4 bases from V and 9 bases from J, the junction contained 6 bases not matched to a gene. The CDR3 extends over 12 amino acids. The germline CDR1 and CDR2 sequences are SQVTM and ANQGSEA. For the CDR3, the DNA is TGCAGCGTTGGTCGGGAGGGCCGCACGCAGTATTTT. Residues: CSVGREGRTQYF.

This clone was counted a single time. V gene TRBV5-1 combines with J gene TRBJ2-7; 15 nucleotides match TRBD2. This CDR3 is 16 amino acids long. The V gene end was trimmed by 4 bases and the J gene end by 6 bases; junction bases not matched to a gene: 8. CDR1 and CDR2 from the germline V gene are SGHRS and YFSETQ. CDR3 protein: CASSVGLAGGQGEQYF. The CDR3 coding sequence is TGCGCCAGCAGCGTGGGACTAGCGGGAGGCCAGGGCGAGCAGTACTTC.

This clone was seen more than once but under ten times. The CDR3: CASRRRSYDEQYF. The DNA for the CDR3 is TGTGCCAGTCGCCGGAGATCTTATGACGAGCAGTACTTC. The rearrangement uses TRBV6-5 and TRBJ2-7; D not resolved. V gave up 9 bases and J gave up 5 bases, with 17 bases separating them. The CDR3 runs 13 residues. Germline assignment: CDR1 MNHEY and CDR2 SVGAGI.

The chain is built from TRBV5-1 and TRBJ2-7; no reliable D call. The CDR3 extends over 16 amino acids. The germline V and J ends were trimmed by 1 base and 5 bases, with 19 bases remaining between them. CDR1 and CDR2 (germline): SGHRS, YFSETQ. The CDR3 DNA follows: TGCGCCAGCAGCTTGACCCCGCTAGAGAACGCCGACGAGCAGTACTTC. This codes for CASSLTPLENADEQYF. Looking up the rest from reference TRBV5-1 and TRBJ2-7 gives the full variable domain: KAGVTQTPRYLIKTRGQQVTLSCSPISGHRSVSWYQQTPGQGLQFLFEYFSETQRNKGNFPGRFSGRQFSNSRSEMNVSTLELGDSALYLCASSLTPLENADEQYFGPGTRLTVT.

As DNA, the CDR3 is TGTGCCAGCAGTTCCGGGACTAGCGGGAGACATACGCAGTATTTT. It translates to CASSSGTSGRHTQYF. The chain couples TRBV27 to TRBJ2-3; TRBD2 matches at 14 bases. The trim removed 4 bases at V and 7 bases at J, leaving 4 bases unmatched. This CDR3 region has 15 residues. Germline V gene lookup returns CDR1 MNHEY and CDR2 SMNVEV (reference sequence).

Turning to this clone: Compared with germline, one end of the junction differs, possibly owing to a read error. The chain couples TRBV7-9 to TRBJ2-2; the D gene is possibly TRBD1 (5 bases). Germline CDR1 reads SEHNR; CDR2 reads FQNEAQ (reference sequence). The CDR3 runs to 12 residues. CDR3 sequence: CSSSAGTGELFF. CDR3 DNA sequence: TGTTCCAGCAGCGCAGGGACCGGGGAGCTGTTTTTT.

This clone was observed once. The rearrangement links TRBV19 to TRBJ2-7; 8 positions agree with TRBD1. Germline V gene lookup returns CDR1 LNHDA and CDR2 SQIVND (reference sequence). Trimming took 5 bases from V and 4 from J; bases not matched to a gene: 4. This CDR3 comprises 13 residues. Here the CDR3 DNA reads TGTGCCAGTAGTCCAGGGGGCGCATACGAGCAGTACTTC. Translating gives CASSPGGAYEQYF.